This TCR beta chain emerged from a study of T cell responses to AZD1222 COVID-19 vaccine. Study observations and caveats: Mapped onto spike, vaccine-associated CD4 TCRs spanned it and were dominant at 160-218 and 743-854. Spike-specific TCR breadth rose after two AZD1222 doses, and depth rose as well. Donors were chiefly white British, with a greater number of females, and clonal diversity was perhaps underestimated. Repertoires were sampled only after the peak T cell response.

Only in-frame clones appear in the TCRdb table, and some are missing; sequencing was by immunoSEQ multiplex PCR. The sample contains about 120,000 clones, 81% of which appear only once. The V gene lost 6 bases and the J gene lost 4 bases, with 15 bases spanning the gap. Germline CDR1 and CDR2: SNHLY and FYNNEI. The CDR3 spans 14 residues. With respect to this clone: What it binds is unknown.

The clonotype was recovered from an adult in good health. The chain joins TRBV2 to TRBJ1-1, with a weak D call TRBD1 (5 bases). Sequenced material: peripheral blood, taken on day 0 of AZD1222 vaccination. The CDR3 protein is CASSRAGVSTEAFF. As DNA, the CDR3 is TGTGCCAGCAGCCGGGCGGGGGTGAGCACTGAAGCTTTCTTT.